The 26 T cell receptor beta chains below come from one sample, sequenced in a study of identical twins. TCRdb processed the 5' RACE reads anew with MiXCR; each CDR3 protein has one entry. The sample shows hundreds of thousands of distinct CDR3 sequences, about 7.1% of them seen only once. The data were also submitted as part of a second study, on yellow fever vaccine responses in identical twins.

The sequenced material came from PBMCs. The receptors stem from a woman aged 18-30 years in good health.

The chain carries TRBV29-1 and TRBJ2-7, with 9 bases matching TRBD1. This CDR3 has 14 amino acids. Germline V gene sequence: CDR1 SQVTM, CDR2 ANQGSEA. V lost 6 bases, J lost 0 bases, and 6 bases stayed unmatched. CDR3 DNA sequence: TGCAGCGTCGAGGGGGACAGGGACTCCTACGAGCAGTACTTC. The encoded protein is CSVEGDRDSYEQYF.

This clonotype came up a few times. The CDR3 coding sequence is TGTGCCAGTAGTATACTTTTGGGAGATTCACCCCTCCACTTT. It specifies CASSILLGDSPLHF. This rearrangement joins TRBV19 to TRBJ1-6; D not resolved. V shed 2 bases and J shed 8 bases, with 10 bases lying between them. The CDR3 has 14 amino acids. Germline CDR1 is LNHDA and CDR2 is SQIVND (reference sequence). Using reference TRBV19 and TRBJ1-6 for the parts outside the CDR3, the full variable domain is DGGITQSPKYLFRKEGQNVTLSCEQNLNHDAMYWYRQDPGQGLRLIYYSQIVNDFQKGDIAEGYSVSREKKESFPLTVTSAQKNPTAFYLCASSILLGDSPLHFGNGTRLTVT.

This clonotype occurred many times. The chain has TRBV5-1 and TRBJ2-1, with TRBD2 matching 15 bases. CDR1 is SGHRS and CDR2 is YFSETQ in the germline V gene. The CDR3 has 15 residues. The V segment lost 5 bases and the J segment 7 bases; nucleotides outside the gene matches: 4. CDR3 bases: TGCGCCAGCAGGCCGGGACTAGCGGGAGGAAATGAGCAGTTCTTC. Its protein is CASRPGLAGGNEQFF.

V is TRBV20-1 and J is TRBJ2-5; D may be TRBD2 (7 bases). Germline-derived CDR1 and CDR2 are DFQATT and SNEGSKA (reference sequence). V gave up 0 bases and J gave up 7 bases, with 12 bases separating them. The CDR3 is made up of 13 amino acids. As DNA, the CDR3 is TGCAGTGCTAGAGATGGGGGGGCCGGGACCCAGTACTTC. The encoded protein is CSARDGGAGTQYF.

This clonotype was counted a few times. The gene calls are TRBV29-1 and TRBJ2-3; possible D gene TRBD1, 6 bases. V gave up 7 bases and J gave up 2 bases, with 16 bases separating them. Germline lookup yields CDR1 SQVTM and CDR2 ANQGSEA. This CDR3 is built from 14 residues. The chain's CDR3 is CSAVTGPTTDTQYF. CDR3 nucleotide sequence: TGCAGCGCCGTGACAGGACCCACCACAGATACGCAGTATTTT.

This clonotype has more than one count but fewer than ten. This sequence joins TRBV12-3 or TRBV12-4 and TRBJ1-1, with no clear D. Deletions cut 3 bases from V and 5 bases from J, with 4 bases between. CDR3 size: 11 residues. This CDR3 is CASSFRTEAFF. The CDR3 bases are TGTGCCAGCAGTTTCCGGACTGAAGCTTTCTTT.

The sample holds a few counts of this clonotype. The chain joins TRBV20-1 to TRBJ2-5; maybe TRBD1 (6 bases). The CDR3 contains 12 residues. Germline CDR1 DFQATT, CDR2 SNEGSKA (reference sequence). Between the trimmed V and J ends, which lost 6 bases and 4 bases, there was a span of 12 bases. The CDR3 sequence: CSALGHAETQYF. The DNA of the CDR3 is TGCAGTGCATTGGGACATGCAGAGACCCAGTACTTC.

Many counts were recorded for this clonotype. Here the CDR3 reads CASTRWVGPAQNEQFF. CDR3 coding DNA: TGTGCCAGCACCCGGTGGGTGGGACCAGCACAGAATGAGCAGTTCTTC. The chain employs TRBV12-3 or TRBV12-4 and TRBJ2-1, with D perhaps matching TRBD1 or TRBD2 (5 bases each). CDR3 length equals 16 residues. Between the trimmed V and J ends, which lost 7 bases and 7 bases, there was a span of 23 bases.

This clonotype has a count of ten or more. This sequence joins TRBV27 and TRBJ2-7; a possible D gene is TRBD1 (5 bases). There are 13 residues in the CDR3. V shed 2 bases and J shed 1 base, with 6 bases lying between them. The V gene's germline CDR1 is MNHEY and CDR2 SMNVEV (reference sequence). CDR3 in amino acids: CASSLQGSYEQYF. Here the CDR3 DNA reads TGTGCCAGCAGTTTACAGGGATCCTACGAGCAGTACTTC.

This clonotype came up many times. The chain joins TRBV20-1 to TRBJ2-7; no reliable D call. Per the germline V gene, CDR1 is DFQATT and CDR2 is SNEGSKA (reference sequence). The CDR3 contains 15 residues. The V and J ends lost 0 bases and 1 base respectively, with 13 bases between them. CDR3 in DNA: TGCAGTGCTAGAGATAGTGGGAAAGGGTCCTACGAGCAGTACGTC. Translation gives CSARDSGKGSYEQYV.

The V call is TRBV20-1, the J call TRBJ2-3; the match to TRBD2 covers 10 bases. This CDR3 comprises 15 residues. Looked up from germline, CDR1 is DFQATT and CDR2 is SNEGSKA (reference sequence). J gave up 2 bases and V 2 bases, and 4 bases lay outside the gene matches. The CDR3 reads CSARLGLANTDTQYF. The CDR3 DNA is TGCAGTGCTAGACTGGGACTAGCGAACACAGATACGCAGTATTTT.

V usage is TRBV27 and J usage is TRBJ2-7, with D possibly matching TRBD1 (6 bases). Germline loops: CDR1 MNHEY, CDR2 SMNVEV (reference sequence). CDR3 size: 16 residues. V dropped 5 bases and J dropped 1 base, with 18 bases sitting between them. The CDR3 DNA reads TGTGCCAGCAGTCCGACAGGTCTCCACCATTCCTACGAGCAGTACGTC. Amino acid sequence: CASSPTGLHHSYEQYV.

This clonotype was seen many times. The J gene is TRBJ2-1, the V gene TRBV24-1; TRBD2 might be the D (6 bases). Germline V CDR1 and CDR2: KGHDR, SFDVKD. The CDR3 is 14 amino acids. Deletions cut 1 base from V and 10 bases from J, with 13 bases between. CDR3 region: CATSDFGGSSEQFF. Written as DNA, the CDR3 is TGTGCCACCAGTGATTTTGGGGGGAGCTCAGAGCAGTTCTTC.

This clonotype was seen more than once but under ten times. This rearrangement joins TRBV20-1 to TRBJ2-7; 7 bases fit TRBD1. CDR3 length equals 14 residues. Germline V CDR1 and CDR2: DFQATT, SNEGSKA (reference sequence). Losses at the gene ends were 6 bases for V and 4 bases for J; bases not matched to a gene: 12. CDR3 nucleotide sequence: TGCAGTGCCGACCAGCCGGGACAGCGGTACGAGCAGTACTTC. Protein sequence: CSADQPGQRYEQYF.

The rearrangement links TRBV5-5 to TRBJ2-1; D call uncertain. Trimming stripped 0 bases from V and 8 bases from J, with 6 bases between. The CDR3 runs to 12 residues. Germline V gene data show CDR1 as SGHKS and CDR2 as YYEKEE (reference sequence). The CDR3 DNA is TGTGCCAGCAGCTTGGCCATCTATGAGCAGTTCTTC. It specifies CASSLAIYEQFF.

The table lists this clonotype with a few counts. A single base separates this from a much larger clone, so it may be a read error. This chain links TRBV11-2 with TRBJ1-1; TRBD1 aligns across 7 bases. The germline CDR1 and CDR2 sequences are SGHAT and FQNNGV. The junction had 3 bases not matched to a gene; V was cut back by 5 bases and J by 3 bases. The CDR3 is made up of 13 amino acids. CDR3 in amino acids: CASSEQGYTEAFF. CDR3 DNA sequence: TGTGCCAGCAGCGAACAGGGGTACACTGAAGCTTTCTTT.

This clonotype has just a few counts. The rearrangement joins TRBV5-4 to TRBJ2-2, with TRBD1 as a possible D gene (6 bases). The CDR3 consists of 16 residues. Deletions cut 6 bases from V and 4 bases from J, with 19 bases between. Germline V CDR1 and CDR2: SGHNT, YYREEE (reference sequence). The CDR3 region is CASTPRGGSSTGELFF. The CDR3, as DNA: TGTGCCAGCACCCCCCGAGGGGGTTCAAGCACCGGGGAGCTGTTTTTT. The entire variable domain, with the rest obtained from reference TRBV5-4 and TRBJ2-2, is as follows: ETGVTQSPTHLIKTRGQQVTLRCSSQSGHNTVSWYQQALGQGPQFIFQYYREEENGRGNFPPRFSGLQFPNYSSELNVNALELDDSALYLCASTPRGGSSTGELFFGEGSRLTVL.

The rearrangement uses TRBV19 and TRBJ2-1, with D unclear. V gave up 6 bases and J gave up 8 bases, with 11 bases separating them. The length of the CDR3 is 12 residues. Germline CDR1 is LNHDA and CDR2 is SQIVND (reference sequence). The DNA for the CDR3 is TGTGCCAGTAGATCCCAAAGGCATGAGCAGTTCTTC. Protein product: CASRSQRHEQFF. Filled out from reference TRBV19 and TRBJ2-1, the complete variable domain reads DGGITQSPKYLFRKEGQNVTLSCEQNLNHDAMYWYRQDPGQGLRLIYYSQIVNDFQKGDIAEGYSVSREKKESFPLTVTSAQKNPTAFYLCASRSQRHEQFFGPGTRLTVL.

This clonotype was picked up many times. The gene calls are TRBV29-1 and TRBJ2-1; D remains unclear. The CDR3 is made up of 13 amino acids. Looked up from germline, CDR1 is SQVTM and CDR2 is ANQGSEA. V was clipped by 0 bases and J by 3 bases, with 6 bases between them. The CDR3 nucleotides read TGCAGCGTTGAAGATAGTTTCTACAATGAGCAGTTCTTC. Translating it yields CSVEDSFYNEQFF.

The genes are TRBV20-1 and TRBJ2-5, with TRBD1 identical over 7 bases. Per the germline V gene, CDR1 is DFQATT and CDR2 is SNEGSKA (reference sequence). The CDR3 totals 17 residues. The V and J ends lost 4 bases and 3 bases, in that order; junction bases with no gene match: 17. The CDR3 sequence is CSATGTALAQSEETQYF. In nucleotides, the CDR3 is TGCAGTGCTACTGGGACAGCCCTGGCCCAAAGCGAAGAGACCCAGTACTTC.

The chain carries TRBV6-5 and TRBJ2-5, with D possibly being TRBD2 (6 bases). V shed 0 bases and J shed 3 bases, with 11 bases lying between them. The CDR3 is 15 residues long. Germline CDR1 and CDR2: MNHEY and SVGAGI. CDR3 residues: CASSYSGTGKETQYF. CDR3 bases: TGTGCCAGCAGTTACTCGGGGACTGGAAAAGAGACCCAGTACTTC.

Many counts were recorded for this clonotype. The V and J genes are TRBV5-1 and TRBJ2-3, with D tentatively TRBD1 (6 bases). The CDR3 is made up of 14 amino acids. Germline lookup yields CDR1 SGHRS and CDR2 YFSETQ. Between the trimmed V and J ends, which lost 5 bases and 2 bases, there was a span of 12 bases. Written as DNA, the CDR3 is TGCGCCAGCAGTGAGGACAGATACACAGATACGCAGTATTTT. As protein: CASSEDRYTDTQYF.

The V gene is TRBV19, the J gene TRBJ2-7, with D tentatively TRBD1 (6 bases). The germline CDR1 and CDR2 sequences are LNHDA and SQIVND (reference sequence). CDR3 length: 15 amino acids. V lost 6 bases and J lost 5, with 20 bases in between. The CDR3 nucleotides read TGTGCCAGTAGCCCCAGGGTGGCAGGGGAAAACGAGCAGTACTTC. This codes for CASSPRVAGENEQYF.

The V call is TRBV2, the J call TRBJ2-5, with a tentative D call TRBD2 (5 bases). The V gene lost 2 bases and the J gene lost 3 bases, with 13 bases spanning the gap. The CDR3 runs to 15 residues. The germline gives CDR1 SNHLY, CDR2 FYNNEI. The CDR3 here is CASSERGQAKETQYF. Here the CDR3 DNA reads TGTGCCAGCAGTGAAAGAGGGCAGGCCAAAGAGACCCAGTACTTC.

The chain couples TRBV3-1 to TRBJ2-3; 11 nucleotides line up with TRBD2. Germline V gene sequence: CDR1 LGHDT, CDR2 YNNKEL (reference sequence). V dropped 2 bases and J dropped 0; count of bases not matched to a gene: 4. The CDR3 covers 17 residues. This CDR3 reads CASSQRLAGSSTDTQYF. The CDR3 DNA reads TGTGCCAGCAGCCAACGACTAGCGGGGTCCAGCACAGATACGCAGTATTTT.

At least ten counts were recorded for this clonotype. This rearrangement joins TRBV5-5 to TRBJ1-1; no firm D call. The germline CDR1 and CDR2 sequences are SGHKS and YYEKEE (reference sequence). The CDR3 runs to 15 residues. V was shortened by 0 bases and J by 1 base, with 10 bases between the two germline ends. CDR3 in amino acids: CASSLALNRNTEAFF. In nucleotides, the CDR3 is TGTGCCAGCAGCTTGGCTTTAAACCGGAACACTGAAGCTTTCTTT.